Shown below are 24 T cell receptor beta chains from a single sample sequenced in a study of PD-1 blockade in classical Hodgkin lymphoma. The time point: newly diagnosed, previously untreated cHL patient sample. The data were produced by immunoSEQ multiplex PCR, yet TCRdb's version contains in-frame clones alone and is incomplete. Of roughly 20,000 clones listed, roughly 94% are singletons. The sequencing input was peripheral blood mononuclear cells (PBMCs). The receptors derive from a human donor with classical Hodgkin lymphoma.

This clone has only a few counts. V and J are TRBV29-1 and TRBJ1-1; tentatively, D is TRBD1 (5 bases). The V end lost 3 bases, the J end lost 1 base, and 15 bases lay between the germline ends. This CDR3 comprises 15 residues. Germline values: CDR1 SQVTM, CDR2 ANQGSEA. The CDR3 loop is CSVDSGLGWNTEAFF. For the CDR3, the DNA is TGCAGCGTTGACTCGGGACTTGGGTGGAACACTGAAGCTTTCTTT.

V is TRBV6-5 and J is TRBJ2-7; TRBD2 agrees at 11 bases. J gave up 6 bases and V 7 bases, and 5 bases lay outside the gene matches. Germline V gene data show CDR1 as MNHEY and CDR2 as SVGAGI. The CDR3 covers 13 residues. The CDR3 spells CASKVAGGSEQYF. The CDR3 bases are TGTGCCAGCAAGGTAGCGGGGGGGTCCGAGCAGTACTTC.

This chain uses TRBV5-4 with TRBJ2-1; 7 nucleotides match TRBD1. Per the germline V gene, CDR1 is SGHNT and CDR2 is YYREEE (reference sequence). The V gene end was trimmed by 10 bases and the J gene end by 0 bases; junction bases not matched to a gene: 7. There are 14 residues in the CDR3. CDR3: CAAKGTDSYNEQFF. CDR3 nucleotides: TGTGCCGCCAAAGGGACAGACTCCTACAATGAGCAGTTCTTC.

CDR3 sequence (DNA): TGTGCCAGCAAGAGGTCCCAGGATAATTCACCCCTCCACTTT. Translating gives CASKRSQDNSPLHF. The chain employs TRBV28 and TRBJ1-6; D gene ambiguous. There are 14 residues in the CDR3. V shed 7 bases and J shed 5 bases, with 12 bases lying between them. Germline CDR1 is MDHEN and CDR2 is SYDVKM.

This rearrangement joins TRBV7-3 to TRBJ2-3; D call uncertain. Trimming took off 3 bases at V and 0 bases at J, with 7 bases between the two ends. The germline gives CDR1 SGHTA, CDR2 FQGTGA. The CDR3 covers 14 residues. This CDR3 is CASSLGFSTDTQYF. CDR3 nucleotides: TGTGCCAGCAGCTTGGGGTTTAGCACAGATACGCAGTATTTT.

This clone appeared a single time. The V gene is TRBV7-9, the J gene TRBJ2-5; TRBD2 matches at 8 bases. The J call may be in error: the DNA end matches TRBJ2-7 better. From germline, CDR1 is SEHNR and CDR2 FQNEAQ (reference sequence). CDR3 length: 14 amino acids. Written as DNA, the CDR3 is TGTGCCAGCAGCTCAGGTACTAGCGGCTACGAGCAGTACTTC. As protein: CASSSGTSGYEQYF.

The count of this clone is one. The CDR3, as DNA: TGTGCCAGCAGCAGGGACAGGGTTAATTCACCCCTCCACTTT. Residues: CASSRDRVNSPLHF. The chain employs TRBV2 and TRBJ1-6, with 9 bases lining up with TRBD1. The trim removed 6 bases at V and 6 bases at J, leaving 3 bases unmatched. The germline gives CDR1 SNHLY, CDR2 FYNNEI. CDR3 length: 14 amino acids.

The gene calls are TRBV9 and TRBJ2-7; possibly TRBD2 for D (6 bases). The CDR3 totals 15 residues. Trimming took off 0 bases at V and 0 bases at J, with 10 bases between the two ends. Germline assignment: CDR1 SGDLS and CDR2 YYNGEE. The CDR3 sequence is CASSVAPGSSYEQYF. Written as DNA, the CDR3 is TGTGCCAGCAGCGTAGCACCCGGGAGCTCCTACGAGCAGTACTTC.

This sequence joins TRBV30 and TRBJ1-3; no clear D gene. CDR3 length equals 16 residues. With 0 bases removed from V and 0 bases from J, the gap between germline ends came to 12 bases. The V gene's germline CDR1 is GTSNPN and CDR2 SVGIG (reference sequence). The CDR3 reads CAWSVLGGVSGNTIYF. In DNA form, the CDR3 reads TGTGCCTGGAGTGTGTTAGGTGGGGTCTCTGGAAACACCATATATTTT. Combining the CDR3 with reference TRBV30 and TRBJ1-3 gives the whole variable domain SQTIHQWPATLVQPVGSPLSLECTVEGTSNPNLYWYRQAAGRGLQLLFYSVGIGQISSEVPQNLSASRPQDRQFILSSKKLLLSDSGFYLCAWSVLGGVSGNTIYFGEGSWLTVV.

DNA of the CDR3: TGTGCCAGCAGCTTGGACCCCTCTACGGGTGATGAGCAGTTCTTC. Encoded protein: CASSLDPSTGDEQFF. V and J are TRBV5-4 and TRBJ2-1, with D unresolved. Germline V gives CDR1 SGHNT, CDR2 YYREEE (reference sequence). The V end lost 0 bases, the J end lost 8 bases, and 15 bases lay between the germline ends. The CDR3 has 15 residues.

The genes are TRBV7-2 and TRBJ1-2, with unresolved D. Germline V CDR1 and CDR2: SGHTA, FQGNSA. The CDR3 runs 15 residues. V shed 1 base and J shed 10 bases, with 19 bases lying between them. This CDR3 reads CASSLEEWRVRDYTF. CDR3 DNA: TGTGCCAGCAGCTTAGAGGAGTGGCGGGTAAGGGACTACACCTTC. The entire variable domain, with the rest obtained from reference TRBV7-2 and TRBJ1-2, is as follows: GAGVSQSPSNKVTEKGKDVELRCDPISGHTALYWYRQSLGQGLEFLIYFQGNSAPDKSGLPSDRFSAERTGGSVSTLTIQRTQQEDSAVYLCASSLEEWRVRDYTFGSGTRLTVV.

J is TRBJ2-7 and V is TRBV15; D ambiguous. CDR1 is LNHNV and CDR2 is YYDKDF in the germline V gene (reference sequence). Trimming stripped 0 bases from V and 4 bases from J, with 10 bases between. This CDR3 comprises 14 residues. The CDR3 nucleotides read TGTGCCACCAGCAGAGAGATGATGGCGTACGAGCAGTACTTC. Amino acid sequence: CATSREMMAYEQYF.

The CDR3 protein is CASSYAGGGAYEQYF. The CDR3 DNA follows: TGTGCCAGCAGTTATGCCGGCGGGGGGGCCTACGAGCAGTACTTC. The rearrangement uses TRBV6-6 and TRBJ2-7, with 9 bases aligning to TRBD2. V gave up 3 bases and J gave up 2 bases; unmatched junction bases: 5. This CDR3 spans 15 amino acids. Germline CDR1 and CDR2: MNHNY and SVGAGI (reference sequence).

The V gene is TRBV19, the J gene TRBJ1-2; D gene unclear. Trimming cost V 2 bases and J 3 bases, with 13 bases left between them. Germline CDR1 and CDR2: LNHDA and SQIVND (reference sequence). The CDR3 loop spans 15 amino acids. The CDR3 DNA is TGTGCCAGTAGTATAATGGAGAAAACCTACTATGGCTACACCTTC. Protein product: CASSIMEKTYYGYTF.

This sequence joins TRBV5-4 and TRBJ1-1, with a possible D match to TRBD1 (5 bases). The CDR3 loop spans 15 amino acids. CDR1 SGHNT and CDR2 YYREEE come from the germline V gene (reference sequence). Trimming took off 4 bases at V and 4 bases at J, with 17 bases between the two ends. CDR3 protein: CASSRIRGGGTEAFF. The CDR3 nucleotides read TGTGCCAGCAGCCGTATTCGGGGCGGAGGCACTGAAGCTTTCTTT.

The chain couples TRBV18 to TRBJ1-2, with D unresolved. Germline loops: CDR1 KGHSH, CDR2 LQKENI. V was cut by 5 bases and J by 8 bases, with 15 bases left in between. CDR3 size: 13 residues. The CDR3 nucleotides are TGTGCCAGCTCAACGTTTGGAGGTCAAGGCTACACCTTC. Encoded protein: CASSTFGGQGYTF. Filled out from reference TRBV18 and TRBJ1-2, the complete variable domain reads NAGVMQNPRHLVRRRGQEARLRCSPMKGHSHVYWYRQLPEEGLKFMVYLQKENIIDESGMPKERFSAEFPKEGPSILRIQQVVRGDSAAYFCASSTFGGQGYTFGSGTRLTVV.

The chain employs TRBV4-1 and TRBJ1-1; no reliable D call. V was shortened by 0 bases and J by 5 bases, with 10 bases between the two germline ends. The V gene's germline CDR1 is MGHRA and CDR2 YSYEKL. CDR3 length equals 14 residues. The CDR3, as DNA: TGCGCCAGCAGCCAAGAGGGATGGTGGACTGAAGCTTTCTTT. It translates to CASSQEGWWTEAFF.

This sequence joins TRBV9 and TRBJ2-4, with 10 bases lining up with TRBD1. Germline CDR1 reads SGDLS; CDR2 reads YYNGEE. J was trimmed by 7 bases and V by 3 bases; bases with no gene match: 10. CDR3 length: 16 amino acids. Written as DNA, the CDR3 is TGTGCCAGCAGCGCTCAGACAGGGGGCGTAGGGAACATTCAGTACTTC. It is translated as CASSAQTGGVGNIQYF. The whole variable domain, remainder taken from reference TRBV9 and TRBJ2-4, is DSGVTQTPKHLITATGQRVTLRCSPRSGDLSVYWYQQSLDQGLQFLIQYYNGEERAKGNILERFSAQQFPDLHSELNLSSLELGDSALYFCASSAQTGGVGNIQYFGAGTRLSVL.

The chain couples TRBV9 to TRBJ1-4; possibly TRBD1 for D (6 bases). Per the germline V gene, CDR1 is SGDLS and CDR2 is YYNGEE. Trimming cost V 4 bases and J 0 bases, with 13 bases left between them. There are 16 residues in the CDR3. CDR3 protein: CASSPTGFATNEKLFF. CDR3 coding DNA: TGTGCCAGCAGCCCGACAGGATTTGCAACTAATGAAAAACTGTTTTTT. Using reference TRBV9 and TRBJ1-4 for the parts outside the CDR3, the full variable domain is DSGVTQTPKHLITATGQRVTLRCSPRSGDLSVYWYQQSLDQGLQFLIQYYNGEERAKGNILERFSAQQFPDLHSELNLSSLELGDSALYFCASSPTGFATNEKLFFGSGTQLSVL.

Concerning this clone: This sample also contains other DNA sequences that code for the same CDR3. The chain carries TRBV28 and TRBJ1-2; D remains ambiguous. V lost 6 bases to trimming and J lost 1 base, with 6 bases between them. CDR1 and CDR2 (germline): MDHEN, SYDVKM. The CDR3 is made up of 12 amino acids. CDR3 amino acids: CASSLRNYGYTF. CDR3 sequence (DNA): TGTGCCAGCAGCCTGCGTAACTATGGCTACACCTTC.

The V and J genes are TRBV28 and TRBJ2-1; D is possibly TRBD2 (6 bases). V was clipped by 6 bases and J by 13 bases, with 16 bases between them. The CDR3 is 12 amino acids. CDR1 is MDHEN and CDR2 is SYDVKM in the germline V gene. The CDR3 protein is CASSLRRDFQFF. The DNA of the CDR3 is TGTGCCAGCAGCCTACGCCGGGACTTCCAGTTCTTC. Full variable domain (outside the CDR3, taken from reference TRBV28 and TRBJ2-1): DVKVTQSSRYLVKRTGEKVFLECVQDMDHENMFWYRQDPGLGLRLIYFSYDVKMKEKGDIPEGYSVSREKKERFSLILESASTNQTSMYLCASSLRRDFQFFGPGTRLTVL.

The V and J genes are TRBV18 and TRBJ1-5, with unresolved D. The V end was cut by 4 bases, the J end by 0 bases, with 7 bases between. The germline V gene has CDR1 KGHSH and CDR2 LQKENI. This CDR3 comprises 14 residues. The CDR3 sequence is CASSRGISNQPQHF. The CDR3 DNA is TGTGCCAGCTCACGCGGAATTAGCAATCAGCCCCAGCATTTT.

This clone was picked up a small number of times. The chain is built from TRBV6-6 and TRBJ1-1; D is uncertain. V was cut by 8 bases and J by 2 bases, with 6 bases left in between. From germline, CDR1 is MNHNY and CDR2 SVGAGI (reference sequence). CDR3 length: 11 residues. Here the CDR3 DNA reads TGTGCCAGCCAAGGCAACACTGAAGCTTTCTTT. Encoded protein: CASQGNTEAFF.

The V gene is TRBV10-1, the J gene TRBJ2-7; D might be TRBD1 or TRBD2, each matching 5 bases. There are 14 residues in the CDR3. With 2 bases removed from V and 3 bases from J, the gap between germline ends came to 11 bases. CDR1 WNHNN and CDR2 SYGVQD come from the germline V gene (reference sequence). DNA of the CDR3: TGCGCCAGCAGTGAGCGGGGACCTGGCTACGAGCAGTACTTC. This gives the protein CASSERGPGYEQYF.